This entry features one T cell receptor (beta chain) sequence. TCRdb reprocessed the 5' RACE reads via MiXCR and lists one record per CDR3 protein. Counted here are around 110,000 distinct CDR3 sequences, more than 10% occurring once; the ten biggest clones make up 16%. The sample's time point: blood at routine non-recurrence follow-up after resection. Tumor, nontumor lung or frozen PBMC supplied whole RNA, sequenced without sorting. These data originate in a study of spatial heterogeneity in lung cancer. Looking at the study overall: The donors comprised approximately 72 untreated early-stage non-small cell lung cancer patients. Median follow-up for sequenced PBMC samples was around two years after resection, when such samples existed.

The input for sequencing was PBMCs, taken at follow-up. The sequence came from a male donor with early-stage non-small cell lung cancer.

CDR3 amino acids: CASSLVRGPTGTEAFF. DNA for the CDR3: TGCGCCAGCAGCTTGGTTAGGGGCCCAACGGGGACTGAAGCTTTCTTT. The chain combines TRBV5-1 with TRBJ1-1; TRBD1 is a possible D gene (5 bases). This CDR3 has 16 residues. The germline CDR1 and CDR2 sequences are SGHRS and YFSETQ. V was trimmed by 0 bases and J by 5 bases, leaving 17 bases between them.